These 3 T cell receptor beta chains were all obtained from the same sample, sequenced in a study of blood T cell repertoires in COVID-19. Only in-frame clones appear in the TCRdb table, and some are missing; sequencing was by immunoSEQ multiplex PCR. The sample gives under 150,000 clones, 75% to 85% of which show up once; 3% to 4.5% is in the top ten. The sequenced sample consisted of peripheral blood. All receptors derive from a woman aged 80 or over with acute or convalescent COVID-19.

This clone was detected only once. The genes are TRBV6-5 and TRBJ2-2; TRBD2 is a possible D gene (6 bases). This CDR3 spans 16 amino acids. Germline V gene lookup returns CDR1 MNHEY and CDR2 SVGAGI. The ends were cut back, 4 bases at V and 3 bases at J, with 15 bases in the middle. The CDR3 spells CASSSLAERDTGELFF. The CDR3 nucleotides read TGTGCCAGCAGTTCCTTAGCGGAACGGGACACCGGGGAGCTGTTTTTT.

This chain uses TRBV18 with TRBJ1-2, with TRBD1 matching over 8 bases. From germline, CDR1 is KGHSH and CDR2 LQKENI. V shed 3 bases and J 8 bases; nucleotides not matched to a gene: 8. CDR3 length equals 14 residues. CDR3 bases: TGTGCCAGCTCACCGTGGGGGACAGGTGACGGCTACACCTTC. This encodes CASSPWGTGDGYTF. Full variable domain (missing parts from reference TRBV18 and TRBJ1-2): NAGVMQNPRHLVRRRGQEARLRCSPMKGHSHVYWYRQLPEEGLKFMVYLQKENIIDESGMPKERFSAEFPKEGPSILRIQQVVRGDSAAYFCASSPWGTGDGYTFGSGTRLTVV.

This clone has just one count. The V and J genes are TRBV4-2 and TRBJ2-7; 7 bases are shared with TRBD2. With V trimmed by 5 bases and J by 2 bases, 9 bases remained unmatched. Germline V gene lookup returns CDR1 LGHNA and CDR2 YNFKEQ. The CDR3 contains 15 residues. The CDR3 here is CASSSHEAGAYEQYF. The CDR3 DNA sequence: TGTGCCAGCAGCTCCCACGAGGCGGGGGCCTACGAGCAGTACTTC.